This passage covers 19 T cell receptor beta chains from one sample sequenced in a study of patients and donors after allogeneic stem cell transplantation. TCRdb passed the RT-PCR reads through MiXCR, listing each CDR3 protein once. Of 95,000 to 120,000 distinct CDR3 sequences listed, approximately 35% are singletons. The sequenced sample consisted of blood, either unsorted or a sorted T cell fraction (not recorded which). The receptor source for this set is a human donor who was either an allogeneic HSCT recipient or a stem cell or donor lymphocyte infusion donor (not recorded which). It is not recorded whose cells these are; they may come from a transplant donor.

This sequence joins TRBV29-1 and TRBJ2-1, with D unclear. CDR1 and CDR2 from the germline V gene are SQVTM and ANQGSEA. The CDR3 is made up of 14 amino acids. Trimming removed 2 bases from V and 3 bases from J, with 11 bases in between. The chain's CDR3 is CSVEIDNVYNEQFF. As DNA, the CDR3 is TGCAGCGTTGAAATAGACAACGTCTACAATGAGCAGTTCTTC.

CDR3 DNA sequence: TGTGCCAGCAGCTTGGGAACAACCCTCTACAATGAGCAGTTCTTC. This sequence encodes CASSLGTTLYNEQFF. The chain combines TRBV13 with TRBJ2-1; D is ambiguous. This CDR3 is 15 amino acids long. V lost 3 bases and J lost 3, with 12 bases in between. In germline, CDR1 is PRHDT, CDR2 FYEKMQ (reference sequence).

A few counts support this clonotype. The chain joins TRBV15 to TRBJ1-1, with 7 bases lining up with TRBD1. The length of the CDR3 is 15 residues. Trimming at V came to 1 base and at J to 5 bases, leaving 7 bases not matched to a gene. Looked up from germline, CDR1 is LNHNV and CDR2 is YYDKDF (reference sequence). CDR3 in DNA: TGTGCCACCAGCAGAGGCCCCCCAGGGGGGACTGAAGCTTTCTTT. It encodes CATSRGPPGGTEAFF.

The chain recombines TRBV10-3 with TRBJ2-5, with TRBD2 matching over 7 bases. Germline V gene lookup returns CDR1 ENHRY and CDR2 SYGVKD. This CDR3 region has 14 residues. The J segment lost 4 bases and the V segment lost 0 bases, leaving 2 bases of the junction unmatched. The CDR3 sequence is CAISESLAGETQYF. In DNA form, the CDR3 reads TGTGCCATCAGTGAGTCCTTAGCGGGAGAGACCCAGTACTTC.

The chain couples TRBV6-5 to TRBJ1-1, with D perhaps matching TRBD1 (5 bases). CDR1 and CDR2 (germline): MNHEY, SVGAGI. This CDR3 spans 12 amino acids. V shed 1 base and J shed 10 bases, with 10 bases lying between them. The CDR3: CASSYLRGVAFF. DNA for the CDR3: TGTGCCAGCAGTTACTTAAGGGGCGTAGCTTTCTTT.

The chain couples TRBV7-2 to TRBJ1-1; D not resolved. This CDR3 contains 18 residues. V lost 5 bases and J 0 bases, leaving 22 bases between the germline ends. Germline CDR1 SGHTA, CDR2 FQGNSA. The DNA for the CDR3 is TGTGCCAGCAGCCCGCAAAAGGGATGGGGTATCTTGAACACTGAAGCTTTCTTT. Encoded protein: CASSPQKGWGILNTEAFF.

The J gene is TRBJ1-4, the V gene TRBV12-3 or TRBV12-4; a possible D gene is TRBD1 (5 bases). The CDR3 is made up of 14 amino acids. The V and J ends lost 10 bases and 3 bases respectively, with 15 bases between them. In DNA form, the CDR3 reads TGTGCCACCTCGGCTGGACACTCTAATGAAAAACTGTTTTTT. This encodes CATSAGHSNEKLFF.

CDR3 sequence (DNA): TGCAGCGTAAAGGACAGGGCCTATGGCTACACCTTC. Protein product: CSVKDRAYGYTF. The chain joins TRBV29-1 to TRBJ1-2; 8 bases line up with TRBD1. The trim removed 6 bases at V and 4 bases at J, leaving 4 bases unmatched. CDR1 SQVTM and CDR2 ANQGSEA come from the germline V gene. The CDR3 consists of 12 residues.

This chain uses TRBV12-3 or TRBV12-4 with TRBJ1-1, with D perhaps matching TRBD1 (5 bases). The V end lost 4 bases, the J end lost 2 bases, and 11 bases lay between the germline ends. This CDR3 has 14 residues. The CDR3 loop is CASSWDRSNTEAFF. The CDR3 nucleotides are TGTGCCAGCAGTTGGGACCGTTCCAACACTGAAGCTTTCTTT.

The chain has TRBV2 and TRBJ2-1; D gene unclear. Germline CDR1 and CDR2: SNHLY and FYNNEI. The CDR3 covers 12 residues. Trimming took 7 bases from V and 12 from J, leaving 16 bases between them. CDR3 protein: CASNRESYGQFF. The DNA of the CDR3 is TGTGCCAGCAACCGAGAGTCGTATGGGCAGTTCTTC.

The CDR3 protein is CSARDPKRDYNEQFF. CDR3 nucleotides: TGCAGTGCTAGAGATCCAAAGCGGGACTACAATGAGCAGTTCTTC. This sequence joins TRBV20-1 and TRBJ2-1; 7 bases are a match to TRBD2. The CDR3 has 15 amino acids. In germline, CDR1 is DFQATT, CDR2 SNEGSKA (reference sequence). The V segment lost 0 bases and the J segment 3 bases; nucleotides outside the gene matches: 5.

The V and J genes are TRBV12-3 or TRBV12-4 and TRBJ1-5; D gene uncertain. The V end was cut by 4 bases, the J end by 7 bases, with 17 bases between. The CDR3 runs 15 residues. The CDR3 nucleotides are TGTGCCAGCAGTTCCTCGGCAGGTCGGCCGCAGCCCCAGCATTTT. Its protein product is CASSSSAGRPQPQHF.

The rearrangement joins TRBV15 to TRBJ1-5; D remains unclear. The ends were cut back, 3 bases at V and 7 bases at J, with 10 bases in the middle. Germline assignment: CDR1 LNHNV and CDR2 YYDKDF (reference sequence). The CDR3 is 13 amino acids. The DNA for the CDR3 is TGTGCCACCAGCAGCGAAGGGAGCCAGCCCCAGCATTTT. It encodes CATSSEGSQPQHF.

V is TRBV7-2 and J is TRBJ2-3; 12 bases fit TRBD2. Per the germline V gene, CDR1 is SGHTA and CDR2 is FQGNSA. The junction had 8 bases not matched to a gene; V was cut back by 6 bases and J by 4 bases. The CDR3 totals 16 residues. CDR3 loop: CASRSSSGRVPDTQYF. CDR3 DNA sequence: TGTGCCAGCAGGTCTTCTAGCGGGAGGGTCCCAGATACGCAGTATTTT. The whole variable domain, remainder taken from reference TRBV7-2 and TRBJ2-3, is GAGVSQSPSNKVTEKGKDVELRCDPISGHTALYWYRQSLGQGLEFLIYFQGNSAPDKSGLPSDRFSAERTGGSVSTLTIQRTQQEDSAVYLCASRSSSGRVPDTQYFGPGTRLTVL.

The chain employs TRBV7-3 and TRBJ2-2; D gene uncertain. CDR1 is SGHTA, CDR2 FQGTGA, per germline. V was pared by 0 bases and J by 6 bases, with 8 bases between. The CDR3 consists of 14 residues. The CDR3 region has the DNA TGTGCCAGCAGCTTAACACACGGCTCCGGGGAGCTGTTTTTT. This gives the protein CASSLTHGSGELFF.

V gene TRBV27 combines with J gene TRBJ1-5, with D unclear. The CDR3 totals 15 residues. Germline V lookup: CDR1 MNHEY, CDR2 SMNVEV (reference sequence). The V end was cut by 0 bases, the J end by 5 bases, with 11 bases between. CDR3 amino acids: CASSLSRRWDQPQHF. CDR3 in DNA: TGTGCCAGCAGTTTATCCCGACGGTGGGATCAGCCCCAGCATTTT.

This rearrangement joins TRBV5-1 to TRBJ2-1; D gene unclear. Germline V gene lookup returns CDR1 SGHRS and CDR2 YFSETQ. CDR3 size: 16 residues. Deletions cut 0 bases from V and 0 bases from J, with 10 bases between. The DNA for the CDR3 is TGCGCCAGCAGCTTGGGTCCAGGATCCTCCTACAATGAGCAGTTCTTC. This gives the protein CASSLGPGSSYNEQFF.

This clonotype occurred a few times. The chain uses TRBV12-3 or TRBV12-4 and TRBJ2-7; TRBD2 matches at 12 bases. The CDR3 has 14 residues. The ends lost 7 bases at V and 4 bases at J; junction bases unmatched: 5. CDR3 bases: TGTGCCAGCAAAACTAGCGGGAGGCGATACGAGCAGTACTTC. Its translation is CASKTSGRRYEQYF.

V usage is TRBV10-3 and J usage is TRBJ2-7, with TRBD2 identical over 10 bases. V was pared by 10 bases and J by 5 bases, with 8 bases of the junction left unmatched. There are 13 residues in the CDR3. The germline V gene encodes CDR1 ENHRY and CDR2 SYGVKD. CDR3 protein: CATAAGGPDEQYF. As DNA, the CDR3 is TGTGCCACCGCAGCGGGAGGGCCCGACGAGCAGTACTTC.